This entry describes one T cell receptor (beta chain). The specificity of this receptor is unknown. No base-level quality is on record; no much larger clone is a single base apart. This record comes from a study of post-analysis software for immune sequencing data (dated by TCRdb to about 2015). Concerning the study at large: The recorded disease courses included relapsing-remitting, secondary progressive and progressive-relapsing multiple sclerosis, and some patients had no subtype annotation. Patient repertoires were compared against roughly 11 previously published healthy control repertoires from donors aged roughly 6 to 26 years. A subset of samples was prepared in parallel using single-end sample barcoding, then pooled and co-amplified after Illumina adapter ligation. Paper-wide results and their limitations: Patients showed significantly higher frequencies than controls for about 5 TRBV segments, among them TRBV5-6, TRBV5-1 and TRBV20-1. The multiple sclerosis patient group was slightly younger than the control group. Significantly lower normalized Chao1 diversity was found in multiple sclerosis patients than in controls, suggesting substantial peripheral T-cell clonal expansion. Strong co-clustering of samples prepared in the same batch was shown by direct clustering with F measure, prompting a batch-effect correction.

Libraries were constructed by PCR. TCRdb records Illumina HiSeq 2500 as the sequencer. Unique molecular identifiers were incorporated into TCR beta cDNA libraries to reduce PCR and sequencing biases. Roughly 0.5 million cDNA molecules were obtained per 1 to 10 million input T cells, so each molecule approximated one T cell. Patient libraries were prepared and sequenced with the same protocol used for the earlier healthy control dataset. Samples belonging to the same batch were prepared together, multiplexed and sequenced on a shared HiSeq lane. The authors' pipeline ran thus. MIGEC handled the raw barcoded reads, throwing out single-read molecular identifier groups before consensus assembly and CDR3 extraction. VDJtools was used for post-analysis of the clonotype tables, and diversity was normalized by down-sampling every dataset to the size of the smallest sample. To correct batch-related cross-sample contamination, repertoire overlap clustering matched CDR3 amino acid sequences but not nucleotide sequences. TCRdb reran the public reads through fastp at Q25 and MiXCR, keeping productive beta chains. Each CDR3 protein appears once, grouped with its most common genes and DNA. Here the V and J calls rest on TCRdb's processing, not on the authors' analysis. Within this sample are over 700,000 distinct CDR3 sequences, with around 27% of them counted one time only. The top ten constitute more than 0.45% of the sample.

As encoded in the germline V gene, CDR1 is SQVTM while CDR2 is ANQGSEA. For this chain, trimming is 6 bases at the V end and 5 bases at the J end, and the number of junction bases without a gene match is 9. The cysteine opens and the phenylalanine closes a CDR3 of 13 amino acids. Only the CDR3 portion is preserved as DNA: 39 bases, with reading frame beginning at the first base. To demonstrate the VDJtools post-analysis software, the study profiled TCR beta repertoires from the peripheral blood of about 13 young patients with multiple sclerosis. The patients with multiple sclerosis were children and adolescents between roughly 6 and 16 years of age.

Sequencing used blood. The chain uses TRBV29-1 and TRBJ2-5; 7 bases in the middle match TRBD2. The TCR sequence derives from a girl between 5 and 17 years old with multiple sclerosis. The DNA sequence follows: TGCAGCGTGAGTGGGGAGGGACGGGAGACCCAGTACTTC. Its coded protein is CSVSGEGRETQYF.